Following are 22 T cell receptor beta chains from one sample sequenced in a study of blood T cells in healthy people across ages. With a J-beta primer mix and a sample-barcoded 5' primer, a second PCR ran 7 to 11 cycles. TCRdb ran MiXCR on the 5' RACE reads and lists one entry per CDR3 protein. The sample lists about 650,000 distinct CDR3 sequences, approximately 30% occurring once. The sequenced sample was blood. The receptors stem from a woman older than 75 in good health.

This chain links TRBV7-2 with TRBJ2-3; D tentatively reads TRBD1 or TRBD2 (5 bases each). CDR1 is SGHTA, CDR2 FQGNSA, per germline. Trimming stripped 1 base from V and 3 bases from J, with 14 bases between. The CDR3 runs to 16 residues. CDR3 sequence (DNA): TGTGCCAGCAGCTTAGGGGGGAGACTCCTGACAGATACGCAGTATTTT. This translates into CASSLGGRLLTDTQYF.

At least ten counts were recorded for this clonotype. The chain employs TRBV20-1 and TRBJ2-5, with 14 bases identical to TRBD2. The CDR3 is 14 amino acids. Germline CDR1 is DFQATT and CDR2 is SNEGSKA (reference sequence). V dropped 6 bases and J dropped 5; count of bases not matched to a gene: 5. In DNA, the CDR3 is TGCAGTGCCATGACTAGCGGGGGGGTGGAGACCCAGTACTTC. Its protein is CSAMTSGGVETQYF.

The sample holds one count of this clonotype. This may be a read error: a much more frequent sequence differs by one nucleotide. V usage is TRBV3-1 and J usage is TRBJ1-2; 7 nucleotides align to TRBD1. The CDR3 contains 15 residues. Germline CDR1 LGHDT, CDR2 YNNKEL (reference sequence). The CDR3 DNA reads TGTGCCAGCAGCCAGGAGGGGGCGCGTGGCTATGGCGACACCTTC. Its protein product is CASSQEGARGYGDTF.

This chain joins TRBV6-2 or TRBV6-3 and TRBJ1-5, with D uncertain. Between the trimmed V and J ends, which lost 1 base and 3 bases, there was a span of 22 bases. This CDR3 has 19 residues. The germline V gene has CDR1 MNHEY and CDR2 SVGEGT. The CDR3 nucleotides read TGTGCCAGCAGTTACTTCCCTCCTCCACGGGCATCCCCCAATCAGCCCCAGCATTTT. It is translated as CASSYFPPPRASPNQPQHF.

The chain combines TRBV7-2 with TRBJ2-5; 14 positions agree with TRBD2. The CDR3 runs to 18 residues. V lost 1 base to trimming and J lost 5 bases; unmatched junction nucleotides: 9. Germline V CDR1 and CDR2: SGHTA, FQGNSA. The CDR3 reads CASSLGPGLAGDVETQYF. CDR3 nucleotides: TGTGCCAGCAGCTTAGGGCCGGGACTAGCGGGGGATGTGGAGACCCAGTACTTC.

Concerning this clonotype: A much larger clone differs by one base, so this may be a read error. The rearrangement links TRBV3-1 to TRBJ1-1, with 8 bases that match TRBD1. Germline lookup yields CDR1 LGHDT and CDR2 YNNKEL (reference sequence). The CDR3 consists of 13 residues. The CDR3 loop reads CACRRQGLDEAFF. The CDR3 region has the DNA TGTGCCTGCAGAAGACAGGGGCTCGATGAAGCTTTCTTT.

As for this clonotype: A junction end diverges from the germline sequence, so it may reflect a read error. This sequence joins TRBV2 and TRBJ1-6, with 7 positions matching TRBD1. Germline values: CDR1 SNHLY, CDR2 FYNNEI. CDR3 length: 19 amino acids. CDR3 sequence reads: CTSSVAFVEGARYNSLLHF. The DNA for the CDR3 is TGTACCAGCAGTGTGGCCTTTGTGGAGGGGGCGCGTTATAATTCACTCCTCCACTTT.

The V call is TRBV14, the J call TRBJ1-1; TRBD1 matches 8 bases. V lost 2 bases to trimming and J lost 5 bases; unmatched junction nucleotides: 4. This CDR3 region has 14 residues. Germline loops: CDR1 SGHDN, CDR2 FVKESK. In DNA form, the CDR3 reads TGTGCCAGCAGCCAAAGGACAGGGAAAACTGAAGCTTTCTTT. Protein: CASSQRTGKTEAFF.

As regards this clonotype: A much more abundant neighbour one base away suggests this may be a read error. The chain employs TRBV11-1 and TRBJ2-3, with 10 bases aligning to TRBD2. The CDR3 consists of 18 residues. Germline lookup yields CDR1 SGHAT and CDR2 FQDESV (reference sequence). Here the CDR3 reads CAGSLRAGGLGGTDTQYF. The CDR3 coding sequence is TGTGCCGGCAGCTTACGAGCGGGGGGGCTCGGAGGCACAGATACGCAGTATTTT.

This clonotype was observed a few times. The rearrangement joins TRBV4-1 to TRBJ1-1, with 9 bases matching TRBD1. Germline-derived CDR1 and CDR2 are MGHRA and YSYEKL. V gave up 2 bases and J gave up 4 bases; unmatched junction bases: 5. This CDR3 comprises 15 residues. The CDR3 loop is CASSQPGQGSTEAFF. The CDR3 DNA reads TGCGCCAGCAGCCAACCGGGACAGGGTAGCACTGAAGCTTTCTTT.

The chain uses TRBV9 and TRBJ1-2, with a weak D call TRBD1 (5 bases). The CDR3 is 15 residues long. Trimming left V 4 bases short and J 3 bases short, with 16 bases between. Germline V gene lookup returns CDR1 SGDLS and CDR2 YYNGEE. CDR3 residues: CASSSRSQGHYGYTF. The CDR3 DNA sequence: TGTGCCAGCAGCTCCCGGAGTCAGGGACACTATGGCTACACCTTC.

The chain links TRBV7-2 to TRBJ1-4; no firm D call. Germline-derived CDR1 and CDR2 are SGHTA and FQGNSA. The CDR3 has 15 residues. V lost 6 bases to trimming and J lost 8 bases, with 19 bases between them. For the CDR3, the DNA is TGTGCCAGCAGATCTTTTGTACAGCCGGGAGAAAAACTGTTTTTT. Amino acids: CASRSFVQPGEKLFF.

Only a few counts were recorded for this clonotype. The junction differs from germline at one of its ends, possibly a read error. CDR3 loop: CTSSRSSSTDTQYF. CDR3 DNA sequence: TGTACCAGCAGCCGTTCCTCTAGCACAGATACGCAGTATTTT. This chain connects TRBV3-1 to TRBJ2-3, with D uncertain. Germline V gene sequence: CDR1 LGHDT, CDR2 YNNKEL (reference sequence). CDR3 length: 14 amino acids.

J is TRBJ1-1 and V is TRBV20-1; D remains ambiguous. This CDR3 is built from 13 residues. V lost 3 bases to trimming and J lost 2 bases, with 10 bases between them. CDR1 DFQATT and CDR2 SNEGSKA come from the germline V gene (reference sequence). The CDR3 reads CSASKHINTEAFF. Written as DNA, the CDR3 is TGCAGTGCTAGCAAGCATATCAACACTGAAGCTTTCTTT.

This clonotype was detected a few times. This chain joins TRBV6-1 and TRBJ2-5; 7 positions agree with TRBD2. The CDR3 has 14 residues. The V segment lost 6 bases and the J segment 4 bases; nucleotides outside the gene matches: 8. CDR1 is MNHNS and CDR2 is SASEGT in the germline V gene. The CDR3 reads CASSAVPGGETQYF. CDR3 in DNA: TGTGCCAGCAGCGCTGTCCCGGGGGGAGAGACCCAGTACTTC.

The table lists this clonotype with many counts. The chain joins TRBV7-8 to TRBJ2-5; TRBD2 is a possible D gene (6 bases). The CDR3 is 13 residues long. V was cut by 1 base and J by 3 bases, with 6 bases left in between. Germline V CDR1 and CDR2: SGHVS, FQNEAQ. CDR3 loop: CASSLGGEETQYF. For the CDR3, the DNA is TGTGCCAGCAGCTTAGGGGGGGAAGAGACCCAGTACTTC.

As regards this clonotype: This may be a read error, as it is one base from a much larger clone. This chain's CDR3 is CASRNSGGCEQYF. CDR3 DNA: TGTGCCAGCAGGAACTCAGGGGGCTGCGAGCAGTACTTC. The rearrangement joins TRBV5-5 to TRBJ2-5; TRBD1 aligns across 8 bases. The J call is uncertain, as TRBJ2-7 better fits the DNA end. The CDR3 is 13 amino acids. Germline lookup yields CDR1 SGHKS and CDR2 YYEKEE (reference sequence).

This clonotype was observed many times. This chain links TRBV6-2 or TRBV6-3 with TRBJ2-5; 8 positions match TRBD2. The CDR3 contains 15 residues. From germline, CDR1 is MNHEY and CDR2 SVGEGT. Trimming at V came to 6 bases and at J to 3 bases, leaving 9 bases not matched to a gene. This CDR3 reads CASSPIGGGEETQYF. CDR3 DNA sequence: TGTGCCAGCAGCCCTATCGGGGGGGGCGAAGAGACCCAGTACTTC.

This chain links TRBV11-2 with TRBJ2-3, with TRBD2 matching 10 bases. The CDR3 runs to 18 residues. Germline trimming cut 0 bases from V and 4 bases from J; bases unmatched to any gene: 10. Germline V gene lookup returns CDR1 SGHAT and CDR2 FQNNGV. The CDR3 sequence: CASSLDSAGLARSDTQYF. The CDR3 DNA follows: TGTGCCAGCAGCTTAGATAGCGCGGGACTAGCGAGGTCAGATACGCAGTATTTT.

Comments on this clonotype: Possible read error: a much larger clone is one base away. The chain recombines TRBV7-9 with TRBJ1-1; D is possibly TRBD1 (5 bases). The CDR3 covers 14 residues. Germline values: CDR1 SEHNR, CDR2 FQNEAQ (reference sequence). CDR3 amino acids: CAGSLAEGAAAAFF. In DNA form, the CDR3 reads TGTGCCGGCAGCTTAGCGGAAGGGGCCGCGGCAGCTTTCTTT.

The CDR3 DNA follows: TGTGCCAGCAGCGTAGAGTCAGGAGAATACACTGAAGCTTTCTTT. It encodes CASSVESGEYTEAFF. The chain is built from TRBV9 and TRBJ1-1, with D uncertain. V lost 0 bases and J lost 3, with 12 bases in between. CDR1 is SGDLS, CDR2 YYNGEE, per germline. The CDR3 sequence is 15 residues long. The full variable domain, with the rest looked up from reference TRBV9 and TRBJ1-1, is DSGVTQTPKHLITATGQRVTLRCSPRSGDLSVYWYQQSLDQGLQFLIQYYNGEERAKGNILERFSAQQFPDLHSELNLSSLELGDSALYFCASSVESGEYTEAFFGQGTRLTVV.

This clonotype was seen a few times. A read error may explain this, as a much larger clone is one base away. This chain joins TRBV27 and TRBJ2-1, with TRBD1 identical over 11 bases. V dropped 0 bases and J dropped 13; count of bases not matched to a gene: 11. Germline CDR1 is MNHEY and CDR2 is SMNVEV (reference sequence). The CDR3 contains 16 residues. CDR3: CASSLSPGTGGETQFF. In DNA form, the CDR3 reads TGTGCCAGCAGTTTATCCCCCGGGACAGGGGGAGAGACCCAGTTCTTC.